This TCR beta chain was observed in a study of blood T cell repertoires in COVID-19. Whole-study context: Sites in the United States, Italy and Spain provided acute and convalescent COVID-19 samples. PBMCs, B-cell-depleted T cells, or T cells provided the cDNA or gDNA that made up the material.

The method was immunoSEQ multiplex PCR; TCRdb's version includes in-frame clones alone and lacks a portion of them. This table holds hundreds of thousands of clones, roughly 89% found once. The CDR3 runs to 15 residues. Germline V gene lookup returns CDR1 KGHSH and CDR2 LQKENI. The V gene end was trimmed by 6 bases and the J gene end by 6 bases; junction bases not matched to a gene: 13. The sequence was collected from a woman in her late teens or twenties who had recovered from COVID-19. The specimen sequenced was peripheral blood. The rearrangement uses TRBV18 and TRBJ1-2; TRBD1 agrees at 7 bases. CDR3 amino acids: CASSPLDRVNDGYTF. The CDR3, as DNA: TGTGCCAGCTCTCCTCTCGACAGGGTAAATGATGGCTACACCTTC. The variable domain in full, with the rest retrieved from reference TRBV18 and TRBJ1-2, is NAGVMQNPRHLVRRRGQEARLRCSPMKGHSHVYWYRQLPEEGLKFMVYLQKENIIDESGMPKERFSAEFPKEGPSILRIQQVVRGDSAAYFCASSPLDRVNDGYTFGSGTRLTVV.